This TCR beta chain is from a study of shared clonotypes between healthy human individuals (dated by TCRdb to 2018 to 2021). Regarding the complete study: The cohort included a few men and a couple of women between 18 and 49 years of age. For each donor, three plates each were used for CD4 naive and CD4 memory, two plates were used for CD8 naive, and one plate was used for CD8 memory. To estimate repertoire size and how much clonotype sharing occurs between individuals, the study deeply sequenced the blood TCR repertoires of several healthy adults. Different laboratories and diverse techniques were used to prepare libraries and sequence TCR repertoires, to increase sequencing depth and limit assay-specific biases. Leukapheresis yielded between about 0.8 and 9.5 billion PBMCs per donor. The paper as a whole reports these results and caveats: Rarefaction of sorted-subset datasets indicated incomplete sequencing despite the large sequencing depth. Clonotypes shared by all four sorted-subset donors showed higher generation probabilities than non-shared clonotypes. Because the study included only a small number of donors, the genetic and exposure-history diversity represented was limited. Across a handful of donors, approximately 5% of naive CD4, roughly 3.4% of naive CD8, around 2.5% of memory CD4, and over 0.35% of memory CD8 clonotypes were shared. Estimated clonotype richness was generally larger for naive than for memory subsets. Based on pairwise subsampling, the degree of clonotype sharing among donors was expected to be affected by sequencing depth. Sampling was limited to blood, and TCR repertoires in tissue likely differ from TCR repertoires in blood.

To note about this clone: This clone's antigen is unknown. Base qualities are missing; no much larger clone stands one base away.

The CDR3 covers 16 residues, taking in both the cysteine and the phenylalanine. Just the 48-base CDR3 DNA is kept, in frame starting at base 1. CDR1 SEHNR and CDR2 FQNEAQ are derived from the germline V gene (reference sequence). V lost 1 base and J lost 5 bases; the stretch between them is 17 bases long. TCR CDR3 regions were amplified from genomic DNA by multiplex PCR using the deep immunoSEQ assay. Genomic DNA extracted from each cell subset was distributed evenly over all wells of several immunoSEQ 96-well plates, and each plate served as one replicate. For sorted subsets, roughly 200 ng genomic DNA, equal to 25,000 to 35,000 T cell genomes, was loaded into each replicate PCR. Purified libraries were measured with a Qubit 3.0 fluorometer, size-checked on a Bioanalyzer 2100, and measured again with the KAPA Library Quantification kit. A separate single-read 150-cycle Illumina NextSeq 550 flow cell was used to sequence each immunoSEQ 96-well plate. From the authors' description of their analysis: The immunoSEQ output contained only junctional sequences without quality scores, so filtering could not match that applied to full-length reads. To assign V/J genes and CDR3, sequences were annotated using PyIR, a Python wrapper for IgBLAST v1.9, with IMGT germline references. Reads were removed for weak V/J assignments (E-value above 1e-6), missing CDR3, stop codons, out-of-frame junctions, or ambiguous translated residues. V3J clonotypes were defined as sequences sharing the same inferred V gene, J gene, and CDR3 amino acid sequence. Percentage overlap between repertoires was computed as shared unique clonotypes divided by the size of the smaller repertoire. Richness of each repertoire was evaluated using RTK rarefaction, the Chao1 estimator, and Recon v2.1 estimates of unobserved clonotypes. OLGA was used to compute generation probabilities for all TCRbeta clonotypes that the gDNA method yielded from a handful of donors. TCRdb stores this immuneACCESS table with in-frame sequences only. Part of the clones is absent; in the studies checked, under half of the shortfall reflects unresolved V genes, and no reason is known for the rest. V and J calls and clone size come straight from that table; D and trimming were deduced from the DNA. The sample yields more than 1,200,000 clones; 98% were counted once. Around 0.38% of the sample is taken by the ten largest.

Healthy HIV-negative adults with no recently reported acute infections or vaccinations were included as donors. All donors were Caucasian adults living in Nashville, Tennessee, USA. Magnetic negative selection was used to enrich CD4+ T cells, after which naive cells were positively selected on CD45RA and the negative fraction became the memory subset. Blood was obtained by leukapheresis, after which PBMCs were separated by Ficoll-Histopaque density gradient centrifugation and cryopreserved in liquid nitrogen vapor phase. Analytical flow cytometry was used to check the purity and quantity of every magnetically sorted T cell population. From each sorted fraction, genomic DNA was isolated and quantified by UV absorbance on a Nanodrop 2000c.

This clonotype was sampled from a man aged 30-40 years in good health. The chain is encoded by TRBV7-9 joined to TRBJ2-5, and possibly TRBD1, on 5 matching bases. The sequenced sample was naive CD4+ T cells sorted from blood. This sample's cell subset or site label indicates: CD45RA+ positively selected. The DNA reads TGTGCCAGCAGCTTAGGGCAATCAGGGATTAGGGAGACCCAGTACTTC. The resulting protein is CASSLGQSGIRETQYF.